These 32 T cell receptor beta chains came from one sample sequenced in a study of T cells in Graves' hyperthyroidism and ophthalmopathy. The investigators amplified TCR beta CDR3 regions from RNA transcripts. HTBI primers drove first-round RT-PCR of the TCR CDR3. From the multiplex PCR reads, TCRdb called clonotypes with MiXCR, one entry per CDR3 protein. Of under 800,000 distinct CDR3 sequences in the sample, about 15% were seen once. Sequences were obtained from blood. The receptors were sampled from a woman under 30 with Graves' hyperthyroidism.

The CDR3, as DNA: TGTGCCATCAGTCCTGACAGGGGGCGACTTGCTAACTATGGCTACACCTTC. It is translated as CAISPDRGRLANYGYTF. The V gene is TRBV10-3, the J gene TRBJ1-2; TRBD1 matches at 10 bases. The V segment lost 5 bases and the J segment 0 bases; nucleotides outside the gene matches: 9. This CDR3 region has 17 residues. Germline CDR1 ENHRY, CDR2 SYGVKD.

This clonotype was observed many times. The gene calls are TRBV3-1 and TRBJ2-5; possibly TRBD1 or TRBD2 for D (5 bases each). Trimming took 0 bases from V and 5 from J, leaving 13 bases between them. CDR3 length equals 15 residues. The germline CDR1 and CDR2 sequences are LGHDT and YNNKEL (reference sequence). The CDR3, as DNA: TGTGCCAGCAGCCAAGATATCGAGGGGTTGGAGACCCAGTACTTC. Translated, it gives CASSQDIEGLETQYF.

A few counts support this clonotype. The rearrangement uses TRBV29-1 and TRBJ1-1; TRBD1 might be the D (5 bases). Trimming shortened V by 4 bases and J by 2 bases, and 11 bases separated the two germline ends. The CDR3 consists of 13 residues. Germline V gene lookup returns CDR1 SQVTM and CDR2 ANQGSEA. The CDR3 sequence: CSVGGRVNTEAFF. The CDR3 DNA is TGCAGCGTTGGGGGCAGGGTAAACACTGAAGCTTTCTTT.

This clonotype was counted at least ten times. The CDR3 coding sequence is TGTGCCAGCAGCTTAGGGGACTACTACAATGAGCAGTTCTTC. Its protein is CASSLGDYYNEQFF. This chain links TRBV11-2 with TRBJ2-1; 7 bases agree with TRBD2. The V gene end was trimmed by 1 base and the J gene end by 3 bases; junction bases not matched to a gene: 0. Germline CDR1 SGHAT, CDR2 FQNNGV. The CDR3 is 14 residues long.

This clonotype was observed a few times. V and J are TRBV19 and TRBJ2-7; 7 bases map to TRBD1. CDR1 is LNHDA and CDR2 is SQIVND in the germline V gene (reference sequence). Trimming removed 6 bases from V and 3 bases from J; junction bases left unmatched: 8. The CDR3 totals 14 residues. The CDR3 DNA reads TGTGCCAGTAGCTATGGGACAGTTAACTACGAGCAGTACTTC. Translating it yields CASSYGTVNYEQYF.

V and J are TRBV19 and TRBJ2-1; 9 bases map to TRBD2. The CDR3 has 12 amino acids. Looked up from germline, CDR1 is LNHDA and CDR2 is SQIVND (reference sequence). The V segment lost 11 bases and the J segment 5 bases; nucleotides outside the gene matches: 4. The CDR3 coding sequence is TGTGCCGCAGGGACTAGCCACAATGAGCAGTTCTTC. Amino acids: CAAGTSHNEQFF.

This clonotype was found many times. The chain employs TRBV27 and TRBJ2-5; the D gene could be TRBD1 or TRBD2 (5 bases each). The CDR3 contains 13 residues. The V gene's germline CDR1 is MNHEY and CDR2 SMNVEV (reference sequence). Trimming removed 4 bases at V and 5 bases at J, with 11 bases between. This CDR3 is CASSWDRRETQYF. The CDR3 coding sequence is TGTGCCAGCAGTTGGGACCGCCGGGAGACCCAGTACTTC.

On this clonotype: Given the absence of the conserved phenylalanine or tryptophan at the CDR3 end, a read error is likely. The rearrangement uses TRBV20-1 and TRBJ1-5; a weak D match, TRBD1 (5 bases). The length of the CDR3 is 13 residues. The germline V gene has CDR1 DFQATT and CDR2 SNEGSKA (reference sequence). The germline V and J ends were trimmed by 5 bases and 8 bases, with 16 bases remaining between them. CDR3 loop: CSADPQGIKPQHL. DNA for the CDR3: TGCAGTGCTGACCCGCAGGGTATCAAGCCCCAGCATTTA.

This clonotype was counted many times. The V call is TRBV5-1, the J call TRBJ2-7; D is possibly TRBD1 or TRBD2 (6 bases each). Germline lookup yields CDR1 SGHRS and CDR2 YFSETQ. The V and J ends lost 2 bases and 4 bases respectively, with 16 bases between them. This CDR3 region has 15 residues. The CDR3, as DNA: TGCGCCAGCAGCTTCGCTAATCGCGGGACATACGAGCAGTACTTC. Translated: CASSFANRGTYEQYF.

This clonotype was recorded many times. V and J are TRBV6-1 and TRBJ2-2, with a possible D match to TRBD1 (6 bases). The CDR3 loop spans 15 amino acids. V lost 5 bases, J lost 5 bases, and 15 bases lay in between. Looked up from germline, CDR1 is MNHNS and CDR2 is SASEGT. Here the CDR3 DNA reads TGTGCCAGCAGTTATAGTATCAGGGGAACCGGGGAGCTGTTTTTT. Residues: CASSYSIRGTGELFF.

This clonotype was seen at least ten times. J is TRBJ2-7 and V is TRBV7-8; a possible D gene is TRBD1 (5 bases). CDR3 size: 14 residues. Germline CDR1 is SGHVS and CDR2 is FQNEAQ. V lost 3 bases to trimming and J lost 6 bases, with 15 bases between them. DNA of the CDR3: TGTGCCAGCAGCTTTTACAGAGACAGAGCCGAGCAGTACTTC. Its protein is CASSFYRDRAEQYF.

There are many counts of this clonotype. The CDR3 DNA reads as TGTGCCAGCAGTTACAGGGGCGGAAACACCATATATTTT. Translation gives CASSYRGGNTIYF. The chain is built from TRBV2 and TRBJ1-3, with 7 bases aligning to TRBD1. CDR3 size: 13 residues. Trimming took 5 bases from V and 4 from J; bases not matched to a gene: 2. Germline CDR1 reads SNHLY; CDR2 reads FYNNEI.

This clonotype was found many times. This chain uses TRBV20-1 with TRBJ2-1; 8 bases fit TRBD1. With V trimmed by 5 bases and J by 8 bases, 14 bases remained unmatched. The CDR3 is 15 amino acids. Germline V gene data show CDR1 as DFQATT and CDR2 as SNEGSKA (reference sequence). The DNA of the CDR3 is TGCAGTGCTCCAAAGGCCAGGACAGGGCGGGATGAGCAGTTCTTC. Its protein is CSAPKARTGRDEQFF.

Concerning this clonotype: A read error may be the cause here, since a much bigger clone is one base away. The chain links TRBV29-1 to TRBJ1-1; perhaps TRBD1 as D (6 bases). CDR1 is SQVTM, CDR2 ANQGSEA, per germline. V dropped 8 bases and J dropped 1 base, with 17 bases sitting between them. The CDR3 length is 14 residues. Here the CDR3 DNA reads TGCAGCATGGACTTCGTAGGGGGGAACACTGAAGCTTTCTTT. It yields the protein CSMDFVGGNTEAFF.

Regarding this clonotype: A read error may produce the germline difference seen at one junction end. V usage is TRBV7-2 and J usage is TRBJ2-7, with a tentative D call TRBD2 (6 bases). This CDR3 comprises 14 residues. Germline CDR1 SGHTA, CDR2 FQGNSA. The CDR3 nucleotides read TGTGCCAGCAGCTTATATTGGGACTCCTACGAGCGGTACTTC. It specifies CASSLYWDSYERYF.

The table lists this clonotype with a few counts. This CDR3 reads CAISEELGRNTEAFF. The CDR3 coding sequence is TGTGCCATCAGTGAAGAGCTAGGCAGGAACACTGAAGCTTTCTTT. The rearrangement links TRBV10-3 to TRBJ1-1; D unclear. The CDR3 extends over 15 amino acids. The V gene's germline CDR1 is ENHRY and CDR2 SYGVKD. V lost 3 bases, J lost 1 base, and 12 bases lay in between.

This clonotype was seen at least ten times. The chain carries TRBV28 and TRBJ2-3, with D possibly called TRBD1 or TRBD2 (6 bases each). Germline V gives CDR1 MDHEN, CDR2 SYDVKM. The CDR3 covers 18 residues. Trimming took off 8 bases at V and 2 bases at J, with 26 bases between the two ends. The chain's CDR3 is CASVDARFGQRVTDTQYF. In nucleotides, the CDR3 is TGTGCCAGCGTAGATGCGCGGTTTGGACAGCGGGTCACAGATACGCAGTATTTT.

There are a few counts of this clonotype. The J gene is TRBJ2-1, the V gene TRBV6-1, with 10 bases aligning to TRBD2. Germline loops: CDR1 MNHNS, CDR2 SASEGT. The CDR3 is made up of 15 amino acids. Trimming took 8 bases from V and 3 from J; bases not matched to a gene: 7. CDR3 nucleotide sequence: TGTGCCAGCGGGTCGGGACTAGCGCTCTACAATGAGCAGTTCTTC. Its translation: CASGSGLALYNEQFF.

This clonotype was counted many times. The gene calls are TRBV7-8 and TRBJ1-1; 10 nucleotides align to TRBD1. This CDR3 is built from 17 residues. From germline, CDR1 is SGHVS and CDR2 FQNEAQ. Trimming cost V 7 bases and J 0 bases; bases outside gene matches: 11. In DNA, the CDR3 is TGTGCCAGCACGCAGGGGACAGGGGTCCTCCTGAACACTGAAGCTTTCTTT. It is translated as CASTQGTGVLLNTEAFF.

V is TRBV7-9 and J is TRBJ2-1, with D uncertain. The ends were cut back, 8 bases at V and 9 bases at J, with 11 bases in the middle. In germline, CDR1 is SEHNR, CDR2 FQNEAQ (reference sequence). CDR3 length: 11 amino acids. The CDR3 DNA is TGTGCCAGCGAAATCCTCGGTGAGCAGTTCTTC. Amino acid sequence: CASEILGEQFF.

This clonotype was seen at least ten times. This sequence joins TRBV11-2 and TRBJ2-7; maybe TRBD2 (6 bases). CDR1 and CDR2 (germline): SGHAT, FQNNGV. This CDR3 region has 13 residues. Trimming left V 8 bases short and J 5 bases short, with 16 bases between. The CDR3 DNA follows: TGTGCCAGCGGCGGGACGGCTTGGGACGAGCAGTACTTC. Translated, it gives CASGGTAWDEQYF.

This clonotype has at least ten counts. The rearrangement links TRBV7-8 to TRBJ1-1, with D tentatively TRBD1 (6 bases). Trimming removed 0 bases at V and 5 bases at J, with 7 bases between. The CDR3 covers 13 residues. Germline lookup yields CDR1 SGHVS and CDR2 FQNEAQ. The CDR3 DNA follows: TGTGCCAGCAGCTTAGCTGACAGGACTGAAGCTTTCTTT. Its protein is CASSLADRTEAFF.

The genes are TRBV5-1 and TRBJ2-5, with D possibly being TRBD1 (5 bases). V lost 0 bases and J lost 4, with 10 bases in between. Germline loops: CDR1 SGHRS, CDR2 YFSETQ. The CDR3 is made up of 14 amino acids. The CDR3 DNA follows: TGCGCCAGCAGCTTGGGAGCAGGGCCAGAGACCCAGTACTTC. Protein sequence: CASSLGAGPETQYF.

This clonotype showed up many times. V usage is TRBV6-1 and J usage is TRBJ2-1, with D maybe TRBD2 (6 bases). V gave up 5 bases and J gave up 7 bases, with 15 bases separating them. The CDR3 length is 14 residues. CDR1 and CDR2 from the germline V gene are MNHNS and SASEGT. The CDR3 loop is CASSQWGELNEQFF. Written as DNA, the CDR3 is TGTGCCAGCAGTCAGTGGGGGGAGCTGAATGAGCAGTTCTTC.

This clonotype came up many times. This chain connects TRBV27 to TRBJ2-7, with D possibly being TRBD2 (6 bases). V lost 3 bases and J lost 0, with 18 bases in between. The CDR3 is 17 residues long. Per germline, CDR1 MNHEY and CDR2 SMNVEV (reference sequence). The CDR3 is CASSLGTGDLASYEQYF. Written as DNA, the CDR3 is TGTGCCAGCAGTTTGGGGACTGGAGACTTGGCCTCCTACGAGCAGTACTTC.

This clonotype showed up just a few times. The chain has TRBV4-2 and TRBJ1-1; 10 bases are a match to TRBD1. Trimming at V came to 3 bases and at J to 2 bases, leaving 3 bases not matched to a gene. The CDR3 has 15 amino acids. The germline gives CDR1 LGHNA, CDR2 YNFKEQ. DNA for the CDR3: TGTGCCAGCAGCCAGCGGGACAGGGGAAACACTGAAGCTTTCTTT. Translated: CASSQRDRGNTEAFF.

The chain uses TRBV27 and TRBJ1-5; 7 bases are a match to TRBD1. J gave up 4 bases and V 4 bases, and 10 bases lay outside the gene matches. Germline lookup yields CDR1 MNHEY and CDR2 SMNVEV (reference sequence). This CDR3 has 16 residues. The CDR3, as DNA: TGTGCCAGCAGTTCCCAGGGACAGCCTGAAAATCAGCCCCAGCATTTT. It specifies CASSSQGQPENQPQHF.

This chain connects TRBV20-1 to TRBJ2-4, with D tentatively TRBD2 (6 bases). V was shortened by 3 bases and J by 6 bases, with 15 bases between the two germline ends. The CDR3 contains 14 residues. Germline loops: CDR1 DFQATT, CDR2 SNEGSKA (reference sequence). CDR3 residues: CSASFEGGSNIQYF. The DNA of the CDR3 is TGCAGTGCTAGTTTTGAGGGAGGATCAAACATTCAGTACTTC.

At least ten counts were recorded for this clonotype. The chain employs TRBV6-5 and TRBJ2-1, with 13 bases matching TRBD2. Germline lookup yields CDR1 MNHEY and CDR2 SVGAGI. V shed 6 bases, J shed 12 bases, and the junction held 8 bases outside the gene matches. The CDR3 runs 14 residues. CDR3 region: CASSTGLAGQGQFF. For the CDR3, the DNA is TGTGCCAGCAGCACGGGACTAGCGGGACAGGGGCAGTTCTTC.

This chain links TRBV28 with TRBJ1-2, with TRBD1 matching 12 bases. Germline CDR1 is MDHEN and CDR2 is SYDVKM. The CDR3 extends over 16 amino acids. J lost 3 bases, V lost 6 bases, and 8 bases had no gene match. CDR3 sequence: CASRFPGTGGDYGYTF. Written as DNA, the CDR3 is TGTGCCAGCAGATTCCCCGGGACAGGGGGCGACTATGGCTACACCTTC.

This clonotype was seen at least ten times. The chain links TRBV12-3 or TRBV12-4 to TRBJ1-3; no firm D call. The CDR3 consists of 12 residues. Trimming shortened V by 3 bases and J by 7 bases, and 7 bases separated the two germline ends. The CDR3 nucleotides read TGTGCCAGCAGTTTGGCCCATAACACCATATATTTT. Translation: CASSLAHNTIYF.

This clonotype was found a few times. This chain connects TRBV5-1 to TRBJ2-2; possible D gene TRBD2, 5 bases. This CDR3 region has 12 residues. Germline V gene lookup returns CDR1 SGHRS and CDR2 YFSETQ. V shed 5 bases and J shed 8 bases, with 10 bases lying between them. CDR3 region: CASRRVPGELFF. In DNA form, the CDR3 reads TGCGCCAGCAGGAGGGTCCCTGGGGAGCTGTTTTTT.